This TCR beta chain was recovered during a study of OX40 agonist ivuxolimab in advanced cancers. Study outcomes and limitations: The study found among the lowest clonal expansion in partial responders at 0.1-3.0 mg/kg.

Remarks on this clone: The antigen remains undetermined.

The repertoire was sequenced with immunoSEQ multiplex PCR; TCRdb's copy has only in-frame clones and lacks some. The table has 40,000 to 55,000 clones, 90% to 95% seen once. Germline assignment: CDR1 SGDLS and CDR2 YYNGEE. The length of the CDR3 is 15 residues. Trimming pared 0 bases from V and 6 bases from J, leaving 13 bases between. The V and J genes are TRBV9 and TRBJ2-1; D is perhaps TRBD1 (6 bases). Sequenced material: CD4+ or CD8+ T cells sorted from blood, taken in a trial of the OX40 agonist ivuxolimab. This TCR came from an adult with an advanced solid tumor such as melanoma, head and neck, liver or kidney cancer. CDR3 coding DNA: TGTGCCAGCAGCGTAGATCTGGGGGCGCGCAATGAGCAGTTCTTC. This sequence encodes CASSVDLGARNEQFF.